The next 31 T cell receptor beta chains were all read from a single sample in a study of cytomegalovirus exposure and HLA in healthy donors. Only in-frame clones appear in the TCRdb table, and some are missing; sequencing was by immunoSEQ multiplex PCR. The repertoire holds approximately 160,000 clones, with around nine tenths as singletons. Material for sequencing was PBMCs. Receptors were obtained from a young man in good health and CMV-seropositive.

Of note for this clone: A junction end diverges from the germline sequence, so it may reflect a read error. The DNA for the CDR3 is TGCAGCGCTGAAACGACAGGGGGGTTCGCTTTCTTT. Its translation is CSAETTGGFAFF. This chain uses TRBV29-1 with TRBJ1-1; TRBD1 aligns across 9 bases. CDR1 SQVTM and CDR2 ANQGSEA come from the germline V gene. This CDR3 has 12 residues. Combining the CDR3 with reference TRBV29-1 and TRBJ1-1 gives the whole variable domain SAVISQKPSRDICQRGTSLTIQCQVDSQVTMMFWYRQQPGQSLTLIATANQGSEATYESGFVIDKFPISRPNLTFSTLTVSNMSPEDSSIYLCSAETTGGFAFFGQGTRLTVV.

The CDR3 DNA reads as TGTGCCAGCAGCTCGACAGGGGAAGGGCAGTACTTC. Translating it yields CASSSTGEGQYF. The genes are TRBV7-9 and TRBJ2-7, with 8 bases lining up with TRBD1. V shed 4 bases, J shed 9 bases, and the junction held 5 bases outside the gene matches. This CDR3 contains 12 residues. The germline gives CDR1 SEHNR, CDR2 FQNEAQ (reference sequence).

The chain combines TRBV7-6 with TRBJ2-1, with TRBD1 matching 12 bases. This CDR3 has 16 amino acids. The trim removed 5 bases at V and 6 bases at J, leaving 8 bases unmatched. Per germline, CDR1 SGHVS and CDR2 FNYEAQ. In nucleotides, the CDR3 is TGTGCCAGCAGCGGCCTCCGGGACAGGGGGCCCAATGAGCAGTTCTTC. Protein sequence: CASSGLRDRGPNEQFF.

This chain links TRBV19 with TRBJ1-2; D not resolved. Germline assignment: CDR1 LNHDA and CDR2 SQIVND (reference sequence). Trimming pared 10 bases from V and 3 bases from J, leaving 18 bases between. The CDR3 contains 14 residues. The CDR3 nucleotides read TGTGCCACCTCGCCCAACCGGCGGGACTATGGCTACACCTTC. Its protein product is CATSPNRRDYGYTF.

The rearrangement links TRBV7-3 to TRBJ2-1, with TRBD2 matching 8 bases. This CDR3 comprises 14 residues. The junction had 2 bases not matched to a gene; V was cut back by 5 bases and J by 2 bases. Germline lookup yields CDR1 SGHTA and CDR2 FQGTGA. The CDR3 loop reads CASSHGRAYNEQFF. The CDR3 region has the DNA TGTGCCAGCAGCCACGGGAGGGCCTACAATGAGCAGTTCTTC. Variable domain in full (rest from reference TRBV7-3 and TRBJ2-1): GAGVSQTPSNKVTEKGKYVELRCDPISGHTALYWYRQSLGQGPEFLIYFQGTGAADDSGLPNDRFFAVRPEGSVSTLKIQRTERGDSAVYLCASSHGRAYNEQFFGPGTRLTVL.

The V and J genes are TRBV6-1 and TRBJ2-3; 7 positions match TRBD2. This CDR3 comprises 16 residues. The junction had 5 bases not matched to a gene; V was cut back by 0 bases and J by 2 bases. Germline lookup yields CDR1 MNHNS and CDR2 SASEGT. In nucleotides, the CDR3 is TGTGCCAGCAGTGAAGCGCTAGCGGAGATCACAGATACGCAGTATTTT. This codes for CASSEALAEITDTQYF.

The chain couples TRBV11-2 to TRBJ1-5; no clear D. Germline CDR1 reads SGHAT; CDR2 reads FQNNGV. This CDR3 region has 13 residues. V was cut by 5 bases and J by 4 bases, with 9 bases left in between. Written as DNA, the CDR3 is TGTGCCAGCAGCACCCAAGCTAATCAGCCCCAGCATTTT. Its translation is CASSTQANQPQHF.

The chain is built from TRBV6-4 and TRBJ2-7; the match to TRBD1 covers 7 bases. Germline lookup yields CDR1 MRHNA and CDR2 SNTAGT. Losses at the gene ends were 3 bases for V and 2 bases for J; bases not matched to a gene: 4. CDR3 length: 14 amino acids. The CDR3 is CASSEGGPPYEQYF. For the CDR3, the DNA is TGTGCCAGCAGTGAAGGGGGCCCTCCCTACGAGCAGTACTTC.

The chain employs TRBV6-1 and TRBJ2-1; 11 bases map to TRBD2. Germline V gives CDR1 MNHNS, CDR2 SASEGT. The CDR3 covers 12 residues. After removal of 6 bases from V and 13 bases from J, the junction contained 5 bases not matched to a gene. Here the CDR3 reads CASRGLAGGQFF. For the CDR3, the DNA is TGTGCCAGCAGGGGTCTAGCGGGAGGACAGTTCTTC.

This chain links TRBV7-6 with TRBJ1-1; D uncertain. The CDR3 sequence is 14 residues long. Germline CDR1 and CDR2: SGHVS and FNYEAQ. Between the trimmed V and J ends, which lost 1 base and 2 bases, there was a span of 8 bases. The CDR3: CASSLGTVNTEAFF. Written as DNA, the CDR3 is TGTGCCAGCAGCTTAGGAACAGTTAACACTGAAGCTTTCTTT.

The chain recombines TRBV6-5 with TRBJ1-4; D may be TRBD1 (5 bases). CDR1 and CDR2 from the germline V gene are MNHEY and SVGAGI. V lost 0 bases and J 0 bases, leaving 5 bases between the germline ends. CDR3 length: 15 amino acids. CDR3 in amino acids: CASSYSTATNEKLFF. For the CDR3, the DNA is TGTGCCAGCAGTTACTCGACAGCAACTAATGAAAAACTGTTTTTT.

V usage is TRBV11-3 and J usage is TRBJ2-3; TRBD2 aligns across 8 bases. The V and J ends lost 6 bases and 6 bases, in that order; junction bases with no gene match: 20. This CDR3 is built from 18 residues. Germline CDR1 SGHNT, CDR2 YENEEA. CDR3 loop: CASSSPGGLAGFRDTQYF. The CDR3 DNA reads as TGTGCCAGCAGTAGCCCCGGGGGGCTAGCGGGTTTCCGGGATACGCAGTATTTT.

The chain employs TRBV11-3 and TRBJ1-2, with 9 nucleotides matching TRBD1. V was clipped by 5 bases and J by 1 base; unmatched bases: 5. The germline CDR1 and CDR2 sequences are SGHNT and YENEEA. The CDR3 totals 15 residues. CDR3 DNA sequence: TGTGCCAGCAGCCCCCGGGACAGGGATAACTATGGCTACACCTTC. Translated, it gives CASSPRDRDNYGYTF. Variable domain in full (rest from reference TRBV11-3 and TRBJ1-2): EAGVVQSPRYKIIEKKQPVAFWCNPISGHNTLYWYLQNLGQGPELLIRYENEEAVDDSQLPKDRFSAERLKGVDSTLKIQPAELGDSAVYLCASSPRDRDNYGYTFGSGTRLTVV.

The genes are TRBV7-9 and TRBJ2-7; 7 bases align to TRBD1. This CDR3 contains 15 residues. The germline V gene has CDR1 SEHNR and CDR2 FQNEAQ (reference sequence). The junction had 6 bases not matched to a gene; V was cut back by 1 base and J by 3 bases. The CDR3 reads CASSLDPDRNYEQYF. CDR3 in DNA: TGTGCCAGCAGCTTAGATCCGGACAGGAACTACGAGCAGTACTTC. The whole variable domain, filled in from reference TRBV7-9 and TRBJ2-7, reads DTGVSQNPRHKITKRGQNVTFRCDPISEHNRLYWYRQTLGQGPEFLTYFQNEAQLEKSRLLSDRFSAERPKGSFSTLEIQRTEQGDSAMYLCASSLDPDRNYEQYFGPGTRLTVT.

Concerning this clone itself: One end of the junction does not line up with germline, which may come from a read error. The chain carries TRBV6-1 and TRBJ2-7; D may be TRBD2 (5 bases). Per germline, CDR1 MNHNS and CDR2 SASEGT. The CDR3 covers 17 residues. In nucleotides, the CDR3 is TGTGCTAGCAGTGAAGGGTCCCAGCGGATCAGCTCCTACGAGCAGTACTTC. Translated: CASSEGSQRISSYEQYF.

This rearrangement joins TRBV11-3 to TRBJ1-3; D not resolved. Germline V gene sequence: CDR1 SGHNT, CDR2 YENEEA. The CDR3 has 11 amino acids. V was pared by 2 bases and J by 7 bases, with 3 bases between. The CDR3 region has the DNA TGTGCCAGCAGCTTATATAACACCATATATTTT. Translated: CASSLYNTIYF.

The chain has TRBV10-3 and TRBJ1-4; 9 bases fit TRBD1. The CDR3 is made up of 14 amino acids. CDR1 is ENHRY, CDR2 SYGVKD, per germline. The junction had 5 bases not matched to a gene; V was cut back by 6 bases and J by 6 bases. Here the CDR3 DNA reads TGTGCCATCAGGAGGGACAGGGAGGATGAAAAACTGTTTTTT. Its translation is CAIRRDREDEKLFF.

The rearrangement uses TRBV11-3 and TRBJ1-2, with D tentatively TRBD1 (6 bases). Germline-derived CDR1 and CDR2 are SGHNT and YENEEA. This CDR3 region has 14 residues. Between the trimmed V and J ends, which lost 1 base and 4 bases, there was a span of 10 bases. CDR3 coding DNA: TGTGCCAGCAGCTTAGGCACAGGGATCTATGGCTACACCTTC. Its translation: CASSLGTGIYGYTF.

V gene TRBV29-1 combines with J gene TRBJ1-4; D is uncertain. This CDR3 comprises 13 residues. CDR1 and CDR2 (germline): SQVTM, ANQGSEA. V gave up 3 bases and J gave up 6 bases, with 11 bases separating them. DNA for the CDR3: TGCAGCGTTGATGTGAGGCGCCATGAAAAACTGTTTTTT. As protein: CSVDVRRHEKLFF. The variable domain in full, completed from reference TRBV29-1 and TRBJ1-4, reads SAVISQKPSRDICQRGTSLTIQCQVDSQVTMMFWYRQQPGQSLTLIATANQGSEATYESGFVIDKFPISRPNLTFSTLTVSNMSPEDSSIYLCSVDVRRHEKLFFGSGTQLSVL.

V gene TRBV9 combines with J gene TRBJ1-3; 7 bases agree with TRBD1. Germline V gene data show CDR1 as SGDLS and CDR2 as YYNGEE. The CDR3 covers 15 residues. V trimming: 0 bases; J trimming: 8 bases; junction bases outside the gene matches: 8. This CDR3 reads CASSVGKGGGYTIYF. DNA of the CDR3: TGTGCCAGCAGCGTAGGGAAAGGGGGCGGGTACACCATATATTTT.

The rearrangement uses TRBV11-2 and TRBJ2-3; 8 bases are shared with TRBD1. This CDR3 is 17 amino acids long. CDR1 and CDR2 (germline): SGHAT, FQNNGV. V was pared by 5 bases and J by 3 bases, with 13 bases of the junction left unmatched. Here the CDR3 DNA reads TGTGCCAGCAGCGTAGGGGCAGGGGGCATAATTACAGATACGCAGTATTTT. Its translation: CASSVGAGGIITDTQYF. The complete variable domain, with remaining parts taken from reference TRBV11-2 and TRBJ2-3, reads EAGVAQSPRYKIIEKRQSVAFWCNPISGHATLYWYQQILGQGPKLLIQFQNNGVVDDSQLPKDRFSAERLKGVDSTLKIQPAKLEDSAVYLCASSVGAGGIITDTQYFGPGTRLTVL.

V usage is TRBV7-6 and J usage is TRBJ2-3, with D perhaps matching TRBD2 (6 bases). CDR3 size: 15 residues. The V end was cut by 5 bases, the J end by 6 bases, with 18 bases between. In germline, CDR1 is SGHVS, CDR2 FNYEAQ. CDR3: CASSGGTGSRDTQYF. CDR3 bases: TGTGCCAGCAGCGGGGGGACTGGGAGTAGGGATACGCAGTATTTT.

The chain combines TRBV18 with TRBJ1-2, with 9 bases fitting TRBD1. With 3 bases clipped from V and 5 bases from J, the junction kept 7 bases outside the gene matches. The CDR3 is 15 amino acids. From germline, CDR1 is KGHSH and CDR2 LQKENI. CDR3 DNA: TGTGCCAGCTCACCGGACGGACAGGGGAGATATGGCTACACCTTC. Residues: CASSPDGQGRYGYTF.

The CDR3 is CASSPPGQAYEQYF. DNA for the CDR3: TGTGCCAGCTCACCACCAGGACAGGCCTACGAGCAGTACTTC. This chain connects TRBV18 to TRBJ2-7, with 7 positions matching TRBD1. This CDR3 has 14 residues. The germline gives CDR1 KGHSH, CDR2 LQKENI. With 0 bases clipped from V and 2 bases from J, the junction kept 1 base outside the gene matches.

V is TRBV15 and J is TRBJ2-7; 7 bases fit TRBD1. This CDR3 region has 13 residues. The ends lost 2 bases at V and 6 bases at J; junction bases unmatched: 4. In germline, CDR1 is LNHNV, CDR2 YYDKDF (reference sequence). CDR3 amino acids: CATSRPRGREQYF. CDR3 nucleotides: TGTGCCACCAGCAGACCTAGGGGGCGCGAGCAGTACTTC.

The chain has TRBV11-2 and TRBJ2-7, with D possibly TRBD1 on 5 matching bases. Germline V gene data show CDR1 as SGHAT and CDR2 as FQNNGV. The CDR3 is made up of 13 amino acids. Trimming shortened V by 5 bases and J by 3 bases, and 11 bases separated the two germline ends. DNA of the CDR3: TGTGCCAGCAGCCAGGGTGTCAGCTACGAGCAGTACTTC. It codes for CASSQGVSYEQYF. Looking up the rest from reference TRBV11-2 and TRBJ2-7 gives the full variable domain: EAGVAQSPRYKIIEKRQSVAFWCNPISGHATLYWYQQILGQGPKLLIQFQNNGVVDDSQLPKDRFSAERLKGVDSTLKIQPAKLEDSAVYLCASSQGVSYEQYFGPGTRLTVT.

V is TRBV27 and J is TRBJ1-5; TRBD1 aligns across 8 bases. Germline assignment: CDR1 MNHEY and CDR2 SMNVEV (reference sequence). V was clipped by 3 bases and J by 6 bases; unmatched bases: 13. This CDR3 is 17 amino acids long. The CDR3 sequence: CASSFAPRQGKGQPQHF. The CDR3 DNA reads TGTGCCAGCAGTTTCGCCCCGCGACAGGGGAAGGGTCAGCCCCAGCATTTT.

The rearrangement links TRBV28 to TRBJ1-5; the D is unclear. The CDR3 contains 14 residues. Trimming stripped 6 bases from V and 6 bases from J, with 15 bases between. Germline CDR1 MDHEN, CDR2 SYDVKM. The DNA of the CDR3 is TGTGCCAGCAGACCCGCCGCCGCCGGTCAGCCCCAGCATTTT. Translation: CASRPAAAGQPQHF.

The V and J genes are TRBV19 and TRBJ1-5; tentative D call: TRBD1 (6 bases). Looked up from germline, CDR1 is LNHDA and CDR2 is SQIVND (reference sequence). V lost 4 bases, J lost 5 bases, and 15 bases lay in between. This CDR3 region has 15 residues. CDR3 sequence reads: CASSRGRGGDQPQHF. CDR3 coding DNA: TGTGCCAGTAGTAGAGGCAGGGGCGGAGATCAGCCCCAGCATTTT.

V and J are TRBV6-5 and TRBJ1-5; TRBD1 matches at 7 bases. Trimming removed 2 bases from V and 7 bases from J; junction bases left unmatched: 5. Germline CDR1 and CDR2: MNHEY and SVGAGI. The CDR3 consists of 14 residues. The chain's CDR3 is CASSYGQGVQPQHF. The CDR3 region has the DNA TGTGCCAGCAGTTACGGTCAGGGGGTCCAGCCCCAGCATTTT.

The rearrangement uses TRBV28 and TRBJ2-5; 7 nucleotides align to TRBD1. This CDR3 is 15 amino acids long. Germline-derived CDR1 and CDR2 are MDHEN and SYDVKM. V lost 1 base to trimming and J lost 3 bases; unmatched junction nucleotides: 5. The CDR3 protein is CASSLSRTGKETQYF. Here the CDR3 DNA reads TGTGCCAGCAGTTTATCCAGGACAGGAAAAGAGACCCAGTACTTC. The whole variable domain, remainder taken from reference TRBV28 and TRBJ2-5, is DVKVTQSSRYLVKRTGEKVFLECVQDMDHENMFWYRQDPGLGLRLIYFSYDVKMKEKGDIPEGYSVSREKKERFSLILESASTNQTSMYLCASSLSRTGKETQYFGPGTRLLVL.